This T cell receptor beta chain was documented in a study of blood T cell repertoires in COVID-19. Across the study: Spain, Italy and the United States supplied samples that represented acute and convalescent COVID-19. T cells, B-cell-depleted T cells, or PBMCs provided the cDNA or gDNA that served as material.

Per germline, CDR1 SGHTA and CDR2 FQGTGA. Trimming at V came to 2 bases and at J to 6 bases, leaving 3 bases not matched to a gene. The CDR3 totals 13 residues. Per the authors' pipeline: From reference gene primer amplification, estimates of nucleated cell counts were derived. Data came from immunoSEQ multiplex PCR; TCRdb stores just in-frame clones and leaves some out. V and J calls plus clone size are reproduced from that table; the DNA served to infer D and trimming. Of around 140,000 clones in the sample, 70% to 90% were seen once. This clone has a single count. Material: peripheral blood. This sequence originates from a man in his 70s with active COVID-19. The chain links TRBV7-3 to TRBJ1-2, with 7 bases lining up with TRBD1. CDR3 sequence: CASSLYRGHGYTF. CDR3 nucleotides: TGTGCCAGCAGCTTATACAGGGGACATGGCTACACCTTC.